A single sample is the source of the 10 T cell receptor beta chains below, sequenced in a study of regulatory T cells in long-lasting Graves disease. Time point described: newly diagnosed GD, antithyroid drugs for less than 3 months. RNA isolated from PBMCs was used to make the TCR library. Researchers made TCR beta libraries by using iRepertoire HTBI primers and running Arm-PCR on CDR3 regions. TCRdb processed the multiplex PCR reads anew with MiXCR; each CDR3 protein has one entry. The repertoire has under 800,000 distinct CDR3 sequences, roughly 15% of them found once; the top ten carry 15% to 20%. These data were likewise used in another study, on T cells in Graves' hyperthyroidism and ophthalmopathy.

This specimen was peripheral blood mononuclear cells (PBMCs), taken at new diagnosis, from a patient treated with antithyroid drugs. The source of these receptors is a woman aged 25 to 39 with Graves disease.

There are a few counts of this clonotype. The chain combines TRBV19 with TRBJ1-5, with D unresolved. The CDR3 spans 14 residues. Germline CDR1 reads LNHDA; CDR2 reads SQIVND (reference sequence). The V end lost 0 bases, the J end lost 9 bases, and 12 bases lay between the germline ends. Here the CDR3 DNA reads TGTGCCAGTAGTATAGATGTAGATCCAGGGCCCCAGCATTTT. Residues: CASSIDVDPGPQHF.

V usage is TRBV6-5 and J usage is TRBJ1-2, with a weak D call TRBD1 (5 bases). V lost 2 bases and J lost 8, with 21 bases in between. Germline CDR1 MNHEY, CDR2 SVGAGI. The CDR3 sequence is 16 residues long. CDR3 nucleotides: TGTGCCAGCAGTTACGCGACGGGGGGTTTGGGTCTCGGCTACACCTTC. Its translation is CASSYATGGLGLGYTF.

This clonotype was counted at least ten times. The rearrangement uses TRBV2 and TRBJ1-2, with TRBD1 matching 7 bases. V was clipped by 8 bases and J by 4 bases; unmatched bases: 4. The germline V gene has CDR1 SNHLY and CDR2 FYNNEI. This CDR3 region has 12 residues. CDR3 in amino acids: CASWTGAYGYTF. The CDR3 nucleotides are TGTGCCAGCTGGACAGGAGCCTATGGCTACACCTTC.

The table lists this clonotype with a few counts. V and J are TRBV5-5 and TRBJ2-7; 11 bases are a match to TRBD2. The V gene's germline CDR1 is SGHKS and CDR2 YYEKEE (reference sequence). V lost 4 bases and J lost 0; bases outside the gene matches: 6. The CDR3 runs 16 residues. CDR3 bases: TGTGCCAGCAGCCAGGGACTAGCGGTTAGCTCCTACGAGCAGTACTTC. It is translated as CASSQGLAVSSYEQYF.

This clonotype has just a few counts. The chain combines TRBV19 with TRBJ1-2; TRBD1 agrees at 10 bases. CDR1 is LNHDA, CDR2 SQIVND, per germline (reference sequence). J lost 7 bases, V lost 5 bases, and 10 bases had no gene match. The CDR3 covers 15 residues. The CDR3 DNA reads TGTGCCAGTAGTGTCGGGGACAGGGGCTCGTCTGGCTACACCTTC. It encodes CASSVGDRGSSGYTF.

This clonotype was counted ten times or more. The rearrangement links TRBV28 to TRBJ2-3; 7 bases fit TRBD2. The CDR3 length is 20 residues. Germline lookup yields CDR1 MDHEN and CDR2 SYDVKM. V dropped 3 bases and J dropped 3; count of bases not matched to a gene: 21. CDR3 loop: CASSFFTWGGSEAWTDTQYF. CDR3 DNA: TGTGCCAGCAGTTTTTTCACCTGGGGGGGTAGCGAGGCATGGACAGATACGCAGTATTTT.

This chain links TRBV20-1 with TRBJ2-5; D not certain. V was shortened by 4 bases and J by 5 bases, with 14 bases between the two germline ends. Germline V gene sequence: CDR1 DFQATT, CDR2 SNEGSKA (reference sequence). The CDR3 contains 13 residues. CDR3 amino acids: CSAIDQGRETQYF. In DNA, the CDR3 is TGCAGTGCTATAGACCAAGGCCGCGAGACCCAGTACTTC.

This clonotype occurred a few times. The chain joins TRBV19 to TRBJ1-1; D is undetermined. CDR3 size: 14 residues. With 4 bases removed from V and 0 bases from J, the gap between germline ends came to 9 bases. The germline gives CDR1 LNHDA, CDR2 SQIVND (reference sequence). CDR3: CASSSMGLNTEAFF. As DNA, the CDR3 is TGTGCCAGTAGTAGTATGGGGTTGAACACTGAAGCTTTCTTT. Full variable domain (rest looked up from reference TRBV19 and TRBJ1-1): DGGITQSPKYLFRKEGQNVTLSCEQNLNHDAMYWYRQDPGQGLRLIYYSQIVNDFQKGDIAEGYSVSREKKESFPLTVTSAQKNPTAFYLCASSSMGLNTEAFFGQGTRLTVV.

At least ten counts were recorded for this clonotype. The CDR3 DNA sequence: TGTGCCAGCAGTAAGGGTAGGGTGGGCAATCAGCCCCAGCATTTT. Translation: CASSKGRVGNQPQHF. The chain has TRBV2 and TRBJ1-5; D is uncertain. Germline-derived CDR1 and CDR2 are SNHLY and FYNNEI. V was clipped by 5 bases and J by 2 bases, with 13 bases between them. CDR3 length equals 15 residues. Complete variable domain (other parts from reference TRBV2 and TRBJ1-5): EPEVTQTPSHQVTQMGQEVILRCVPISNHLYFYWYRQILGQKVEFLVSFYNNEISEKSEIFDDQFSVERPDGSNFTLKIRSTKLEDSAMYFCASSKGRVGNQPQHFGDGTRLSIL.

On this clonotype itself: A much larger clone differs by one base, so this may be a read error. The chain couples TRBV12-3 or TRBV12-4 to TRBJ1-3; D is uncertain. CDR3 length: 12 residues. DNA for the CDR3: TGTGCCAGCGACCTCTCTGGAAACGCCATATATTTT. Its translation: CASDLSGNAIYF.